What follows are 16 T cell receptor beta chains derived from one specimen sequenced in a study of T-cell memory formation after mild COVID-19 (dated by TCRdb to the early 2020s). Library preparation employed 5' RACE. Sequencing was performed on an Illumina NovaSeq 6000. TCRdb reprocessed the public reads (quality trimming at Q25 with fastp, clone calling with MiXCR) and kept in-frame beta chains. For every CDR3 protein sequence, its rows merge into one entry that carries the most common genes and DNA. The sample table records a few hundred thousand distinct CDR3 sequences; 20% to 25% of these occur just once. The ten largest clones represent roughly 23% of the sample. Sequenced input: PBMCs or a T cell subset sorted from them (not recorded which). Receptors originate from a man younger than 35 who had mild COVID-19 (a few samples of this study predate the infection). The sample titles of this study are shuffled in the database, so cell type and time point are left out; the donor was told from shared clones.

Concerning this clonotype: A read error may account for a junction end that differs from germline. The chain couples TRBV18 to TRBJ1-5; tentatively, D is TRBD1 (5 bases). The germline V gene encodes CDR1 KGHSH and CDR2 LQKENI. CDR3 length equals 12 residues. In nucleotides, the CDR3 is TGTGCAAGCTCACCACAGGAACAGCCCCAGCATTTT. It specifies CASSPQEQPQHF.

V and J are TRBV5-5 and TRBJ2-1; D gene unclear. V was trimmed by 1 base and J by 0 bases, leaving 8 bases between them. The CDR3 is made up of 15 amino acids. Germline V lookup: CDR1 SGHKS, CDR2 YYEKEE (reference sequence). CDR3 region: CASSLLRSSYNEQFF. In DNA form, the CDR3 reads TGTGCCAGCAGCTTGCTTCGGAGCTCCTACAATGAGCAGTTCTTC.

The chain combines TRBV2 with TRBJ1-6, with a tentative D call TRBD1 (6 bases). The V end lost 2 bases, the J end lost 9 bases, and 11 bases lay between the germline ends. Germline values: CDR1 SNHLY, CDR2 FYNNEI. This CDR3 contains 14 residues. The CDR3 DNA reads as TGTGCCAGCAGTGAATATACAGGGTTTTCACCCCTCCACTTT. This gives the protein CASSEYTGFSPLHF.

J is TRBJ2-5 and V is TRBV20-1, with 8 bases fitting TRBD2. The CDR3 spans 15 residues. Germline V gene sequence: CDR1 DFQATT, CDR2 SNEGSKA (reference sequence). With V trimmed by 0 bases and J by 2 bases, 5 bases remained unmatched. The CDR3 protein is CSARESERGQETQYF. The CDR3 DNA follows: TGCAGTGCTAGAGAAAGCGAGCGGGGGCAAGAGACCCAGTACTTC.

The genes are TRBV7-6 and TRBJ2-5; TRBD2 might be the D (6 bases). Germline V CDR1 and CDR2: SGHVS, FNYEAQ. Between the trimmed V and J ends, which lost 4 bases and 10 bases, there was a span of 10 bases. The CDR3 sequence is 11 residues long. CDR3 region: CASSSPGLQYF. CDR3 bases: TGTGCCAGCAGCTCCCCGGGACTCCAGTACTTC.

This chain's CDR3 is CASRGATEAFF. CDR3 nucleotide sequence: TGTGCCAGCAGGGGAGCCACTGAAGCTTTCTTT. The genes are TRBV6-5 and TRBJ1-1; no firm D call. Trimming removed 6 bases at V and 4 bases at J, with 6 bases between. The CDR3 has 11 amino acids. From germline, CDR1 is MNHEY and CDR2 SVGAGI.

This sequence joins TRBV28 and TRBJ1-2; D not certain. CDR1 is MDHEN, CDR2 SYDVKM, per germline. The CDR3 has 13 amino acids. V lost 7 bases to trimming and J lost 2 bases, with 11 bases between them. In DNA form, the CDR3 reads TGTGCCAGCAACTTTCACGAGAACTATGGCTACACCTTC. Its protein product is CASNFHENYGYTF.

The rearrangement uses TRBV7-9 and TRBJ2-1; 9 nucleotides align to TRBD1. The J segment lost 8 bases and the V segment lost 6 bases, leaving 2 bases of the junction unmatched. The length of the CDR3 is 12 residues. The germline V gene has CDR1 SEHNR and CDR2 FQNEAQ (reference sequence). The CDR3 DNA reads TGTGCCAGCAGAACAGGGGGCGATGAGCAGTTCTTC. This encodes CASRTGGDEQFF. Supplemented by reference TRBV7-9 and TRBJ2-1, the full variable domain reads DTGVSQNPRHKITKRGQNVTFRCDPISEHNRLYWYRQTLGQGPEFLTYFQNEAQLEKSRLLSDRFSAERPKGSFSTLEIQRTEQGDSAMYLCASRTGGDEQFFGPGTRLTVL.

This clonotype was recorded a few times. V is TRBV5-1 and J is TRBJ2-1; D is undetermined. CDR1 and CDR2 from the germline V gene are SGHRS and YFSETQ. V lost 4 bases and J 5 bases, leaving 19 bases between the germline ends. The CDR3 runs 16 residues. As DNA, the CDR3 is TGCGCCAGCAGCACCAGATCCGGTGGGGATAACAATGAGCAGTTCTTC. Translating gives CASSTRSGGDNNEQFF.

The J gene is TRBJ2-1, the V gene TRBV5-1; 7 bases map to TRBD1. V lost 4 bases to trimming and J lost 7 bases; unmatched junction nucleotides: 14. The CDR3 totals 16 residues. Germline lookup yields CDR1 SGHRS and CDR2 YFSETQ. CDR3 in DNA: TGCGCCAGCAGCCATCAGACCCAGGGGGTGAGGAATGAGCAGTTCTTC. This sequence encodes CASSHQTQGVRNEQFF.

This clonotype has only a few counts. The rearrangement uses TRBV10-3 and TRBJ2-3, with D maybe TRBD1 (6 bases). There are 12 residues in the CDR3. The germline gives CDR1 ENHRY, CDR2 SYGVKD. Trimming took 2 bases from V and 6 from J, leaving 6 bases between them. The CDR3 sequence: CAISEQGDTQYF. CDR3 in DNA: TGTGCCATCAGTGAGCAGGGGGATACGCAGTATTTT.

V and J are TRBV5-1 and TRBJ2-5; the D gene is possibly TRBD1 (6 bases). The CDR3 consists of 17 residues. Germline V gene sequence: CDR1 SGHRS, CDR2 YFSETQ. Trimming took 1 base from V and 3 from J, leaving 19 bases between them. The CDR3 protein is CASSLFGLQGAEETQYF. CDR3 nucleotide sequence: TGCGCCAGCAGCTTGTTCGGATTACAGGGTGCGGAAGAGACCCAGTACTTC.

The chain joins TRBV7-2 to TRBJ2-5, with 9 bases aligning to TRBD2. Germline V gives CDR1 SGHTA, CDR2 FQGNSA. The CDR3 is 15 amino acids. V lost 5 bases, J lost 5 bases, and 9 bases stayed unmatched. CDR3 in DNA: TGTGCCAGCAGCCCCAGCGGGGGGAAGGGGGAGACCCAGTACTTC. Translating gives CASSPSGGKGETQYF.

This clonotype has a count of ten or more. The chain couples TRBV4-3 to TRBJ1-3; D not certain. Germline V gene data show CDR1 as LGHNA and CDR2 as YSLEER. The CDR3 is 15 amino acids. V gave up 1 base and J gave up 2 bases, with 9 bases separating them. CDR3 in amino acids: CASSQARTAGNTIYF. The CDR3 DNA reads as TGCGCCAGCAGCCAAGCGCGGACGGCTGGAAACACCATATATTTT.

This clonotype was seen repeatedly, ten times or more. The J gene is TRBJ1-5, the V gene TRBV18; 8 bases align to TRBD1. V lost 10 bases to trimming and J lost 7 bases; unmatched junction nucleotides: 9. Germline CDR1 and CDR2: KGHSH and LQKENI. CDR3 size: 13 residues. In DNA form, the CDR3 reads TGTGCCACCTCTGAGGACAGGGCCCAGCCCCAGCATTTT. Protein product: CATSEDRAQPQHF.

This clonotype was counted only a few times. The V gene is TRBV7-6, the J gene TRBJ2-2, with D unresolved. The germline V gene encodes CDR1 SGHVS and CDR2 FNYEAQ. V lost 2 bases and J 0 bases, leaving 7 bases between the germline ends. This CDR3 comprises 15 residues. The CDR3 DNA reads TGTGCCAGCAGCTTACAGGCAACGAACACCGGGGAGCTGTTTTTT. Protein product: CASSLQATNTGELFF.